Following are 18 T cell receptor beta chains from one sample sequenced in a study of vaccination effects on CD4 cells after COVID-19. Antigens for these TCRs are unknown. Prior to sequencing, the ViraFEST assay stimulated PBMC with viral peptide pools, which expanded the antigen-specific CD4+ T cells. Subsequent to 10 days of culture, CD4+ T cells were isolated. The person had a PCR-confirmed SARS-CoV-2 infection during March to December 2020. Sequencing used immunoSEQ multiplex PCR; TCRdb keeps in-frame clones, though not all of them. The sample includes tens of thousands of clones, 74% seen only once; the top ten take about 40%. The sequencing here drew on CD4+ T cells from PBMCs cultured with a peptide pool, taken before COVID-19 vaccination. Every receptor here comes from a human donor who had a prior SARS-CoV-2 infection.

This clone came up a few times. V and J are TRBV7-9 and TRBJ1-4; D gene uncertain. The germline V and J ends were trimmed by 1 base and 6 bases, with 12 bases remaining between them. The CDR3 is made up of 15 amino acids. Germline CDR1 SEHNR, CDR2 FQNEAQ (reference sequence). CDR3 residues: CASSLGRAEHEKLFF. The CDR3 DNA is TGTGCCAGCAGCTTAGGGAGGGCGGAGCATGAAAAACTGTTTTTT.

The rearrangement joins TRBV6-2 or TRBV6-3 to TRBJ1-2; 10 bases agree with TRBD1. This CDR3 is 14 amino acids long. The germline V gene encodes CDR1 MNHEY and CDR2 SVGEGT. The V gene end was trimmed by 6 bases and the J gene end by 8 bases; junction bases not matched to a gene: 9. CDR3 amino acids: CASSPGTGALGYTF. The CDR3 bases are TGTGCCAGCAGCCCCGGGACAGGGGCCCTCGGCTACACCTTC.

This rearrangement joins TRBV6-5 to TRBJ2-7; D might be TRBD2 (7 bases). V dropped 4 bases and J dropped 6 bases, with 13 bases sitting between them. Germline loops: CDR1 MNHEY, CDR2 SVGAGI. CDR3 length: 13 amino acids. CDR3 sequence reads: CASSSDRTSEQYF. CDR3 DNA sequence: TGTGCCAGCAGTTCAGACAGGACTAGCGAGCAGTACTTC.

This clone was seen a handful of times. V gene TRBV5-6 combines with J gene TRBJ1-5; 7 bases align to TRBD1. The V gene's germline CDR1 is SGHDT and CDR2 YYEEEE. The CDR3 covers 16 residues. The trim removed 2 bases at V and 6 bases at J, leaving 11 bases unmatched. The CDR3 region has the DNA TGTGCCAGCAGCTTAGCGGGGGGCGCAGGGGGTCAGCCCCAGCATTTT. It translates to CASSLAGGAGGQPQHF.

This chain links TRBV21-1 with TRBJ1-1. TRBV21-1 has pseudogene status. The CDR3 totals 12 residues. This CDR3 reads CASSKLATEAFF. CDR3 nucleotide sequence: TGTGCCAGCAGCAAATTAGCCACTGAAGCTTTCTTT.

V is TRBV7-9 and J is TRBJ2-1; D call uncertain. The CDR3 length is 14 residues. V lost 5 bases and J lost 0, with 8 bases in between. Germline V gene sequence: CDR1 SEHNR, CDR2 FQNEAQ (reference sequence). CDR3 DNA sequence: TGTGCCAGCAGCCCAGCGAGCTCCTACAATGAGCAGTTCTTC. The encoded protein is CASSPASSYNEQFF.

The chain combines TRBV27 with TRBJ2-2; 9 nucleotides align to TRBD1. Trimming took 1 base from V and 4 from J; bases not matched to a gene: 4. CDR1 and CDR2 from the germline V gene are MNHEY and SMNVEV (reference sequence). The CDR3 covers 16 residues. CDR3 protein: CASSLLWDRATGELFF. CDR3 nucleotide sequence: TGTGCCAGCAGTTTATTGTGGGACAGGGCCACCGGGGAGCTGTTTTTT.

The V call is TRBV15, the J call TRBJ2-7, with D possibly being TRBD1 (7 bases). Trimming removed 5 bases from V and 0 bases from J, with 11 bases in between. The CDR3 has 14 amino acids. Per the germline V gene, CDR1 is LNHNV and CDR2 is YYDKDF (reference sequence). For the CDR3, the DNA is TGTGCCACCAGCTGGGGGGACAGCTCCTACGAGCAGTACTTC. Protein: CATSWGDSSYEQYF.

This clone was picked up a small number of times. The chain joins TRBV5-6 to TRBJ1-1; 11 nucleotides align to TRBD1. Unmatched junction bases numbered 10, after V lost 4 bases and J lost 5 bases. The length of the CDR3 is 16 residues. The germline CDR1 and CDR2 sequences are SGHDT and YYEEEE. This CDR3 is CASSPLGGTGGTEAFF. As DNA, the CDR3 is TGTGCCAGCAGCCCCCTAGGAGGGACAGGGGGTACTGAAGCTTTCTTT. The complete variable domain, with remaining parts taken from reference TRBV5-6 and TRBJ1-1, reads DAGVTQSPTHLIKTRGQQVTLRCSPKSGHDTVSWYQQALGQGPQFIFQYYEEEERQRGNFPDRFSGHQFPNYSSELNVNALLLGDSALYLCASSPLGGTGGTEAFFGQGTRLTVV.

The genes are TRBV7-8 and TRBJ1-2; TRBD1 aligns across 7 bases. The CDR3 has 15 residues. V lost 5 bases and J lost 0; bases outside the gene matches: 6. Germline CDR1 and CDR2: SGHVS and FQNEAQ. The CDR3 DNA sequence: TGTGCCAGCAGCATGGGACAGAGAGCTAACTATGGCTACACCTTC. This encodes CASSMGQRANYGYTF.

This rearrangement joins TRBV9 to TRBJ2-2; the match to TRBD1 covers 7 bases. Germline CDR1 reads SGDLS; CDR2 reads YYNGEE. Germline trimming cut 3 bases from V and 3 bases from J; bases unmatched to any gene: 5. The CDR3 spans 15 residues. Written as DNA, the CDR3 is TGTGCCAGCAGCGCACGGACAGGATACACCGGGGAGCTGTTTTTT. This gives the protein CASSARTGYTGELFF.

This clone is labeled medium-sized. The chain employs TRBV11-3 and TRBJ2-2, with D tentatively TRBD1 (6 bases). Germline CDR1 is SGHNT and CDR2 is YENEEA. V lost 3 bases, J lost 0 bases, and 8 bases lay in between. This CDR3 has 15 residues. Written as DNA, the CDR3 is TGTGCCAGCAGCTTTAGGACAGCGAACACCGGGGAGCTGTTTTTT. Encoded protein: CASSFRTANTGELFF.

This chain uses TRBV30 with TRBJ1-2; no clear D gene. CDR3 size: 11 residues. V lost 2 bases, J lost 7 bases, and 8 bases lay in between. Germline-derived CDR1 and CDR2 are GTSNPN and SVGIG (reference sequence). CDR3: CAWSRLGGYTF. For the CDR3, the DNA is TGTGCCTGGAGTCGCTTAGGTGGCTACACCTTC.

CDR3 bases: TGTGCCAGCAGCACAGGGAAGGCGCCCCAGCATTTT. It encodes CASSTGKAPQHF. The chain uses TRBV6-6 and TRBJ1-5, with a possible D match to TRBD1 (6 bases). V lost 6 bases and J 9 bases, leaving 12 bases between the germline ends. The CDR3 runs 12 residues. CDR1 is MNHNY, CDR2 SVGAGI, per germline (reference sequence).

This clone has only a few counts. V gene TRBV2 combines with J gene TRBJ2-7, with TRBD1 matching 9 bases. In germline, CDR1 is SNHLY, CDR2 FYNNEI. The CDR3 is 16 amino acids. The V and J ends lost 3 bases and 5 bases, in that order; junction bases with no gene match: 11. CDR3 sequence (DNA): TGTGCCAGCAGTGATCGTCCCGGGACAGGGAGGCACGAGCAGTACTTC. It encodes CASSDRPGTGRHEQYF.

V and J are TRBV2 and TRBJ2-5; D remains unclear. This CDR3 region has 13 residues. Trimming removed 3 bases at V and 5 bases at J, with 10 bases between. Per germline, CDR1 SNHLY and CDR2 FYNNEI. CDR3 loop: CASSEERAETQYF. As DNA, the CDR3 is TGTGCCAGCAGTGAGGAAAGGGCTGAGACCCAGTACTTC.

The chain carries TRBV19 and TRBJ1-4, with 7 bases lining up with TRBD1. Unmatched junction bases numbered 9, after V lost 5 bases and J lost 3 bases. This CDR3 spans 16 amino acids. Germline V CDR1 and CDR2: LNHDA, SQIVND (reference sequence). This chain's CDR3 is CASSQWKGAANEKLFF. In DNA form, the CDR3 reads TGTGCCAGTAGTCAATGGAAGGGGGCAGCTAATGAAAAACTGTTTTTT. Full variable domain (missing parts from reference TRBV19 and TRBJ1-4): DGGITQSPKYLFRKEGQNVTLSCEQNLNHDAMYWYRQDPGQGLRLIYYSQIVNDFQKGDIAEGYSVSREKKESFPLTVTSAQKNPTAFYLCASSQWKGAANEKLFFGSGTQLSVL.

V and J are TRBV7-2 and TRBJ2-7; 9 nucleotides line up with TRBD1. Trimming removed 2 bases from V and 4 bases from J; junction bases left unmatched: 6. CDR3 length: 15 amino acids. Germline CDR1 SGHTA, CDR2 FQGNSA. CDR3 sequence reads: CASSLMGQGTYEQYF. The CDR3 bases are TGTGCCAGCAGCTTAATGGGACAGGGTACTTACGAGCAGTACTTC.